Listed here is a single T cell receptor beta chain. The data were taken from a study of control samples from healthy donors and cancer patients. Sequenced by immunoSEQ multiplex PCR; TCRdb stores in-frame clones only, minus some. The table records about 92,000 clones, around 82% of them present only once. Per the germline V gene, CDR1 is SGHRS and CDR2 is YFSETQ. This CDR3 region has 14 residues. V lost 7 bases, J lost 2 bases, and 12 bases lay in between. The gene calls are TRBV5-1 and TRBJ2-2; D unresolved. This receptor was taken from a woman aged 55-70 years in good health. The sequenced sample consisted of blood. The CDR3 coding sequence is TGCGCCAGCCGCGTGTGGGCCAACACCGGGGAGCTGTTTTTT. This translates into CASRVWANTGELFF.